The 32 T cell receptor beta chains reported below all come from one sample, sequenced in a study of blood T cell repertoires in COVID-19. Assay used: immunoSEQ multiplex PCR; TCRdb lists only in-frame clones, some missing. The sample yields tens of thousands of clones, roughly 84% seen once. The specimen sequenced was peripheral blood. The receptor source for this set is an elderly woman in a cohort sampled during active or convalescent COVID-19.

The chain combines TRBV29-1 with TRBJ1-2, with 8 bases matching TRBD1. V shed 7 bases, J shed 2 bases, and the junction held 6 bases outside the gene matches. Germline CDR1 is SQVTM and CDR2 is ANQGSEA. This CDR3 is built from 13 residues. The CDR3 loop reads CSAQGAGNYGYTF. As DNA, the CDR3 is TGCAGCGCCCAGGGGGCAGGCAACTATGGCTACACCTTC.

This clone came up once. This chain joins TRBV5-6 and TRBJ1-2; D may be TRBD1 (5 bases). Deletions cut 0 bases from V and 3 bases from J, with 9 bases between. This CDR3 spans 14 amino acids. CDR1 is SGHDT and CDR2 is YYEEEE in the germline V gene. The CDR3 sequence is CASSLGREDYGYTF. The CDR3 DNA reads TGTGCCAGCAGCTTGGGCAGGGAGGACTATGGCTACACCTTC.

As DNA, the CDR3 is TGTGCCAGCAGCTTAGGGACTAGCGGAGGATACAATGAGCAGTTCTTC. It yields the protein CASSLGTSGGYNEQFF. J is TRBJ2-1 and V is TRBV7-9; TRBD2 matches 10 bases. Germline V gene data show CDR1 as SEHNR and CDR2 as FQNEAQ (reference sequence). With 1 base clipped from V and 4 bases from J, the junction kept 4 bases outside the gene matches. The CDR3 loop spans 16 amino acids.

This clone was seen only once. The rearrangement joins TRBV9 to TRBJ2-3; 7 bases are a match to TRBD2. The CDR3 covers 14 residues. J gave up 0 bases and V 5 bases, and 3 bases lay outside the gene matches. Per germline, CDR1 SGDLS and CDR2 YYNGEE. CDR3 in amino acids: CASRAGVSTDTQYF. The CDR3 bases are TGTGCCAGCAGGGCGGGGGTAAGCACAGATACGCAGTATTTT.

The chain is built from TRBV5-1 and TRBJ2-7, with D perhaps matching TRBD2 (5 bases). The germline CDR1 and CDR2 sequences are SGHRS and YFSETQ. This CDR3 spans 14 amino acids. V was clipped by 1 base and J by 4 bases, with 12 bases between them. CDR3 residues: CASSLLGEQYEQYF. The CDR3 DNA reads TGCGCCAGCAGCTTGCTCGGGGAGCAGTACGAGCAGTACTTC.

V and J are TRBV27 and TRBJ2-2; D unclear. Deletions cut 4 bases from V and 0 bases from J, with 3 bases between. This CDR3 contains 13 residues. CDR1 and CDR2 (germline): MNHEY, SMNVEV (reference sequence). The CDR3 sequence is CASSSANTGELFF. In nucleotides, the CDR3 is TGTGCCAGCAGTTCCGCGAACACCGGGGAGCTGTTTTTT.

The chain combines TRBV5-4 with TRBJ2-7, with D possibly matching TRBD2 (5 bases). The CDR3 consists of 15 residues. Trimming stripped 2 bases from V and 0 bases from J, with 12 bases between. Germline assignment: CDR1 SGHNT and CDR2 YYREEE (reference sequence). The CDR3 loop is CASSFGGGHSYEQYF. CDR3 nucleotides: TGTGCCAGCAGCTTCGGTGGAGGCCACTCCTACGAGCAGTACTTC.

V is TRBV20-1 and J is TRBJ1-6; TRBD1 matches at 7 bases. The germline CDR1 and CDR2 sequences are DFQATT and SNEGSKA (reference sequence). The CDR3 extends over 17 amino acids. Germline trimming cut 3 bases from V and 0 bases from J; bases unmatched to any gene: 8. The CDR3 spells CSASRTGELSYNSPLHF. The CDR3 DNA sequence: TGCAGTGCTAGTCGGACAGGCGAGCTCTCCTATAATTCACCCCTCCACTTT.

V and J are TRBV2 and TRBJ1-5; no clear D. V lost 7 bases to trimming and J lost 0 bases, with 4 bases between them. This CDR3 is built from 12 residues. CDR1 and CDR2 from the germline V gene are SNHLY and FYNNEI. The CDR3 reads CASTLSNQPQHF. CDR3 in DNA: TGTGCCAGCACCCTTAGCAATCAGCCCCAGCATTTT.

The chain carries TRBV5-1 and TRBJ2-5, with D perhaps matching TRBD1 (6 bases). This CDR3 is 15 amino acids long. V dropped 4 bases and J dropped 1 base, with 14 bases sitting between them. The germline gives CDR1 SGHRS, CDR2 YFSETQ. The CDR3 bases are TGCGCCAGCAGCCTCTCTTCGGACAGCCAAGAGACCCAGTACTTC. This sequence encodes CASSLSSDSQETQYF.

The rearrangement uses TRBV6-5 and TRBJ1-5, with D perhaps matching TRBD1 (6 bases). V was pared by 2 bases and J by 2 bases, with 13 bases between. CDR3 size: 16 residues. Per the germline V gene, CDR1 is MNHEY and CDR2 is SVGAGI. CDR3 protein: CASSYGAGGGNQPQHF. The CDR3 nucleotides read TGTGCCAGCAGTTACGGAGCGGGGGGCGGCAATCAGCCCCAGCATTTT.

V is TRBV4-2 and J is TRBJ2-3; 11 bases are a match to TRBD1. The CDR3 contains 16 residues. Per the germline V gene, CDR1 is LGHNA and CDR2 is YNFKEQ. After removal of 1 base from V and 3 bases from J, the junction contained 3 bases not matched to a gene. CDR3 bases: TGTGCCAGCAGCCAAGCCAGGGACAGGGGGACAGATACGCAGTATTTT. Translation: CASSQARDRGTDTQYF.

V and J are TRBV5-1 and TRBJ2-1, with no clear D. Germline lookup yields CDR1 SGHRS and CDR2 YFSETQ. The V and J ends lost 1 base and 9 bases respectively, with 5 bases between them. CDR3 length: 11 residues. The CDR3 DNA reads as TGCGCCAGCAGCTTGTCGGGTGAGCAGTTCTTC. Protein product: CASSLSGEQFF.

V usage is TRBV5-1 and J usage is TRBJ2-3; D possibly corresponds to TRBD2 (6 bases). The CDR3 contains 15 residues. The V gene lost 6 bases and the J gene lost 6 bases, with 20 bases spanning the gap. Per germline, CDR1 SGHRS and CDR2 YFSETQ. The CDR3 loop reads CASNPLALELDTQYF. In nucleotides, the CDR3 is TGCGCCAGCAACCCTCTAGCGCTTGAATTGGATACGCAGTATTTT.

The chain joins TRBV10-1 to TRBJ2-7, with 11 bases identical to TRBD2. V shed 3 bases, J shed 3 bases, and the junction held 1 base outside the gene matches. Germline V gene sequence: CDR1 WNHNN, CDR2 SYGVQD (reference sequence). CDR3 size: 14 residues. Written as DNA, the CDR3 is TGCGCCAGCAGTGAAGGGACTAGCGGCTACGAGCAGTACTTC. Translation: CASSEGTSGYEQYF.

This clone was found once. V gene TRBV5-1 combines with J gene TRBJ2-5, with a possible D match to TRBD2 (5 bases). CDR1 is SGHRS, CDR2 YFSETQ, per germline. The CDR3 is 14 amino acids. V lost 0 bases, J lost 5 bases, and 11 bases lay in between. The CDR3 spells CASSLAASSETQYF. The CDR3 DNA sequence: TGCGCCAGCAGCTTGGCGGCTAGCTCGGAGACCCAGTACTTC. Looking up the rest from reference TRBV5-1 and TRBJ2-5 gives the full variable domain: KAGVTQTPRYLIKTRGQQVTLSCSPISGHRSVSWYQQTPGQGLQFLFEYFSETQRNKGNFPGRFSGRQFSNSRSEMNVSTLELGDSALYLCASSLAASSETQYFGPGTRLLVL.

The rearrangement links TRBV12-5 to TRBJ1-2, with D perhaps matching TRBD1 (5 bases). Germline V gene data show CDR1 as LGHNT and CDR2 as FRNRAP. Trimming removed 4 bases from V and 4 bases from J, with 10 bases in between. This CDR3 region has 13 residues. Written as DNA, the CDR3 is TGTGCTAGTGGTTCGGGACTCAGCTATGGCTACACCTTC. Translated: CASGSGLSYGYTF.

The chain recombines TRBV6-5 with TRBJ1-5; D perhaps matches TRBD1 (6 bases). This CDR3 contains 14 residues. Germline V gives CDR1 MNHEY, CDR2 SVGAGI. V lost 4 bases, J lost 3 bases, and 10 bases lay in between. Written as DNA, the CDR3 is TGTGCCAGCAGTTTACAGGGATACAATCAGCCCCAGCATTTT. Translation gives CASSLQGYNQPQHF.

V and J are TRBV19 and TRBJ2-6, with 9 bases identical to TRBD1. CDR3 length equals 16 residues. V trimming: 11 bases; J trimming: 2 bases; junction bases outside the gene matches: 10. Germline CDR1 and CDR2: LNHDA and SQIVND (reference sequence). CDR3 coding DNA: TGTGCCGGGGGCCCGGGACAGGGCACTGGGGCCAACGTCCTGACTTTC. Encoded protein: CAGGPGQGTGANVLTF.

The V call is TRBV5-5, the J call TRBJ2-7; TRBD2 aligns across 11 bases. CDR3 size: 14 residues. The V gene's germline CDR1 is SGHKS and CDR2 YYEKEE (reference sequence). V gave up 4 bases and J gave up 6 bases; unmatched junction bases: 6. CDR3 nucleotide sequence: TGTGCCAGCAGCATACTAGCGGGAGCGGCCGAGCAGTACGTC. This translates into CASSILAGAAEQYV.

V and J are TRBV5-1 and TRBJ2-1; D call uncertain. This CDR3 comprises 16 residues. CDR1 is SGHRS, CDR2 YFSETQ, per germline. V shed 1 base and J shed 0 bases, with 11 bases lying between them. CDR3 sequence: CASSLREVSSYNEQFF. Written as DNA, the CDR3 is TGCGCCAGCAGCTTGCGCGAGGTGAGCTCCTACAATGAGCAGTTCTTC.

This CDR3 reads CASSHGEYGYTF. Here the CDR3 DNA reads TGCGCCAGCAGCCACGGAGAATATGGCTACACCTTC. The gene calls are TRBV5-1 and TRBJ1-2; no definite D call. The CDR3 spans 12 residues. Germline V lookup: CDR1 SGHRS, CDR2 YFSETQ. V was clipped by 4 bases and J by 5 bases, with 9 bases between them. Looking up the rest from reference TRBV5-1 and TRBJ1-2 gives the full variable domain: KAGVTQTPRYLIKTRGQQVTLSCSPISGHRSVSWYQQTPGQGLQFLFEYFSETQRNKGNFPGRFSGRQFSNSRSEMNVSTLELGDSALYLCASSHGEYGYTFGSGTRLTVV.

This clone was seen a single time. The chain uses TRBV11-3 and TRBJ2-5; TRBD2 matches at 11 bases. Germline V lookup: CDR1 SGHNT, CDR2 YENEEA. J gave up 2 bases and V 5 bases, and 4 bases lay outside the gene matches. CDR3 size: 15 residues. The CDR3 loop is CASSLRTSGQETQYF. In DNA, the CDR3 is TGTGCCAGCAGCCTAAGGACTAGCGGGCAAGAGACCCAGTACTTC.

This clone has a count of ten or more. The chain recombines TRBV30 with TRBJ1-1; TRBD1 might be the D (6 bases). Germline CDR1 and CDR2: GTSNPN and SVGIG (reference sequence). The V gene lost 5 bases and the J gene lost 1 base, with 8 bases spanning the gap. There are 12 residues in the CDR3. The DNA for the CDR3 is TGTGCCTGGGAGACAGGGAACACTGAAGCTTTCTTT. It yields the protein CAWETGNTEAFF.

The rearrangement uses TRBV2 and TRBJ1-1, with 7 bases identical to TRBD1. Germline lookup yields CDR1 SNHLY and CDR2 FYNNEI. V lost 4 bases, J lost 4 bases, and 12 bases stayed unmatched. This CDR3 contains 16 residues. This CDR3 is CASSADPRTGVTEAFF. The CDR3, as DNA: TGTGCCAGCAGTGCCGACCCCCGGACAGGCGTCACTGAAGCTTTCTTT.

The V call is TRBV6-5, the J call TRBJ2-1; 9 bases line up with TRBD1. V gave up 7 bases and J gave up 0 bases; unmatched junction bases: 4. Per germline, CDR1 MNHEY and CDR2 SVGAGI. The CDR3 loop spans 15 amino acids. CDR3 in DNA: TGTGCCAGCACCCGACAGGGGGTCTCCTACAATGAGCAGTTCTTC. Translated: CASTRQGVSYNEQFF.

This clone was detected only once. The rearrangement uses TRBV7-9 and TRBJ1-2, with 8 nucleotides matching TRBD1. CDR1 and CDR2 from the germline V gene are SEHNR and FQNEAQ (reference sequence). The CDR3 loop spans 14 amino acids. The ends lost 2 bases at V and 4 bases at J; junction bases unmatched: 3. The CDR3 nucleotides read TGTGCCAGCAGCTTAAACCAGGGGGCCTATGGCTACACCTTC. This sequence encodes CASSLNQGAYGYTF.

The rearrangement uses TRBV18 and TRBJ1-1, with a possible D match to TRBD1 (5 bases). Germline V CDR1 and CDR2: KGHSH, LQKENI. The CDR3 length is 14 residues. The V end was cut by 3 bases, the J end by 1 base, with 9 bases between. The CDR3 spells CASSPGGANTEAFF. For the CDR3, the DNA is TGTGCCAGCTCACCCGGGGGAGCGAACACTGAAGCTTTCTTT.

This sequence joins TRBV7-9 and TRBJ1-2, with TRBD1 matching over 10 bases. The CDR3 sequence is 16 residues long. The trim removed 7 bases at V and 5 bases at J, leaving 13 bases unmatched. The germline V gene encodes CDR1 SEHNR and CDR2 FQNEAQ (reference sequence). In DNA form, the CDR3 reads TGTGCCAGCACCTTGGGACAGGGGCGTTTCTCGTATGGCTACACCTTC. It is translated as CASTLGQGRFSYGYTF.

The genes are TRBV3-1 (or the pseudogene TRBV3-2) and TRBJ1-1; 9 nucleotides align to TRBD1. J was trimmed by 5 bases and V by 4 bases; bases with no gene match: 5. This CDR3 region has 14 residues. The germline CDR1 and CDR2 sequences are LGHDT and YNNKEL (reference sequence). For the CDR3, the DNA is TGTGCCAGCAGCCCACAGGGGGCATGGACTGAAGCTTTCTTT. It specifies CASSPQGAWTEAFF.

This chain links TRBV18 with TRBJ1-2; possibly TRBD1 for D (6 bases). Trimming pared 4 bases from V and 0 bases from J, leaving 12 bases between. CDR3 size: 15 residues. Germline-derived CDR1 and CDR2 are KGHSH and LQKENI. In DNA, the CDR3 is TGTGCCAGCTCACTCCGGACAGTAACTAACTATGGCTACACCTTC. It codes for CASSLRTVTNYGYTF.

This chain uses TRBV29-1 with TRBJ2-5; maybe TRBD2 (6 bases). The CDR3 length is 15 residues. CDR1 and CDR2 (germline): SQVTM, ANQGSEA. V was cut by 4 bases and J by 3 bases, with 18 bases left in between. The CDR3 DNA follows: TGCAGCGTTGGCCATGGGGGGAAATTGGAAGAGACCCAGTACTTC. It encodes CSVGHGGKLEETQYF.